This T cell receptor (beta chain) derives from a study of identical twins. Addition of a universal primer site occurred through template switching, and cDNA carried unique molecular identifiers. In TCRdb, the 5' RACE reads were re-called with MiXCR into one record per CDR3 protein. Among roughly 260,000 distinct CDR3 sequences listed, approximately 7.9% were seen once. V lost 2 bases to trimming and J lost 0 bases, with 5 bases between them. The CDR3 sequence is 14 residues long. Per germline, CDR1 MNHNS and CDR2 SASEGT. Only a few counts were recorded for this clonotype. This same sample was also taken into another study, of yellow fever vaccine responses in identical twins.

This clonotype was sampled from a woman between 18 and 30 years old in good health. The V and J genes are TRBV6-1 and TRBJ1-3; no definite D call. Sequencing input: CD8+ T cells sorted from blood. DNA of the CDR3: TGTGCCAGCAGTGAATGGGGCTCTGGAAACACCATATATTTT. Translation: CASSEWGSGNTIYF.